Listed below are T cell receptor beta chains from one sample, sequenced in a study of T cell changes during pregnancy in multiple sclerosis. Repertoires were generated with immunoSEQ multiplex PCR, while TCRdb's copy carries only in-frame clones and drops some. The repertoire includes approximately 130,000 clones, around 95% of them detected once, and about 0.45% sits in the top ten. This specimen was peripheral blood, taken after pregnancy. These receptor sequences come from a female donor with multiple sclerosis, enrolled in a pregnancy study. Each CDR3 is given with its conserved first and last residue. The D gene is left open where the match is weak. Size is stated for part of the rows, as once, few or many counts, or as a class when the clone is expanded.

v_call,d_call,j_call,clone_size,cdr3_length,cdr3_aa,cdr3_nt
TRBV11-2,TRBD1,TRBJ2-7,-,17,CASSLGQGRFGTYEQYF,TGTGCCAGCAGCTTGGGACAGGGCAGATTCGGCACCTACGAGCAGTACTTC
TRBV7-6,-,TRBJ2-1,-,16,CASSPGTSSWDNEQFF,TGTGCCAGCAGCCCGGGGACTTCCTCTTGGGACAATGAGCAGTTCTTC
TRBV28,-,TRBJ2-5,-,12,CATSGIQETQYF,TGTGCCACGTCCGGGATACAAGAGACCCAGTACTTC
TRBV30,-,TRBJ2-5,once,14,CAGEVRGHEETQYF,TGTGCCGGGGAAGTACGGGGACACGAAGAGACCCAGTACTTC
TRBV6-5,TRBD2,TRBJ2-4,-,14,CASSTGTSGDIQYF,TGTGCCAGCAGTACCGGGACTAGCGGAGACATTCAGTACTTC
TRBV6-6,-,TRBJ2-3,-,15,CASSYSASFMDTQYF,TGTGCCAGCAGTTACTCGGCCTCGTTCATGGATACGCAGTATTTT
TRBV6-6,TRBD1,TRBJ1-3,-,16,CASSYGQGLTGNTIYF,TGTGCCAGCAGTTACGGACAGGGGTTAACAGGAAACACCATATATTTT
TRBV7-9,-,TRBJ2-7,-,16,CASSFVDSRSSYEQYF,TGTGCCAGCAGCTTTGTAGACAGCCGTAGCTCCTACGAGCAGTACTTC
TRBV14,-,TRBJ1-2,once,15,CASSQVDRTNYGYTF,TGTGCCAGCAGCCAAGTTGACAGAACTAACTATGGCTACACCTTC
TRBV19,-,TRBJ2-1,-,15,CASSIGPYGNNEQFF,TGTGCCAGTAGTATTGGGCCTTACGGGAACAATGAGCAGTTCTTC
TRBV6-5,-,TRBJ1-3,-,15,CASRTGLESGNTIYF,TGTGCCAGCAGAACAGGGCTAGAGTCTGGAAACACCATATATTTT
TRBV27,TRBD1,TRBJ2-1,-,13,CASSSQGEDEQFF,TGTGCCAGCAGTTCCCAGGGGGAAGACGAGCAGTTCTTC
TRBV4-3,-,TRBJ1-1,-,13,CASSLGGGTEAFF,TGCGCCAGCAGCCTTGGGGGGGGCACTGAAGCTTTCTTT
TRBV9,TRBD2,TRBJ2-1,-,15,CASSVAREGYNEQFF,TGTGCCAGCAGCGTAGCGAGGGAGGGCTACAATGAGCAGTTCTTC
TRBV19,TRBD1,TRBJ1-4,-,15,CASSAQGATNEKLFF,TGTGCCAGTAGTGCCCAGGGGGCAACTAATGAAAAACTGTTTTTT
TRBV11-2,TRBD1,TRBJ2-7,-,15,CASTSGQGSFYEQYF,TGTGCCAGCACTTCCGGACAGGGCAGCTTCTACGAGCAGTACTTC
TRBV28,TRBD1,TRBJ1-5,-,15,CASSRTQGGNQPQHF,TGTGCCAGCAGTCGTACACAGGGGGGTAATCAGCCCCAGCATTTT
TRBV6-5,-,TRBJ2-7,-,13,CASTRGQNYEQYF,TGTGCCAGCACGCGGGGACAGAACTACGAGCAGTACTTC
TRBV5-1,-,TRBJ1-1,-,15,CASSLERDLNTEAFF,TGCGCCAGCAGCTTGGAGCGAGACTTGAACACTGAAGCTTTCTTT
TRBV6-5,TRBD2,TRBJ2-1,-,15,CASRPLLAGVYEQFF,TGTGCCAGCAGACCCCTGCTAGCGGGAGTATATGAGCAGTTCTTC
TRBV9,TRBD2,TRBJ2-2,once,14,CASSVAGKREVLFF,TGTGCCAGCAGCGTAGCGGGGAAGCGGGAGGTGCTGTTTTTT
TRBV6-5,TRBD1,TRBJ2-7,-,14,CASSYGQGDYEQYF,TGTGCCAGCAGTTACGGACAGGGGGATTACGAGCAGTACTTC
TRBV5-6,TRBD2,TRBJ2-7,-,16,CASSSSLSGRDYEQYF,TGTGCCAGCAGCTCTTCCCTAAGCGGGAGGGACTACGAGCAGTACTTC
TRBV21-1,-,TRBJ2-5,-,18,CASTKRAPKPGCKETQYF,TGTGCCAGCACCAAAAGAGCCCCAAAACCAGGGTGCAAGGAGACCCAGTACTTC
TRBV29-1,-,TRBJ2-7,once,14,CSVALGLSAYEQYF,TGCAGCGTTGCCCTGGGACTTTCCGCCTACGAGCAGTACTTC
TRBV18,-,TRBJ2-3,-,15,CASSTTPDITDTQYF,TGTGCCAGCTCAACTACGCCTGATATCACAGATACGCAGTATTTT
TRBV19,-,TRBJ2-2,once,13,CAVRQALAGELFF,TGTGCCGTCAGGCAGGCTTTGGCCGGGGAGCTGTTTTTT
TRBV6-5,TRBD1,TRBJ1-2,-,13,CASRQGINYGYTF,TGTGCCAGCCGACAGGGGATTAACTATGGCTACACCTTC